These 8 T cell receptor beta chains originate from one sample sequenced in a study of human T cells and chemical hapten exposure. The time point: pre-sensitization, week 0. Treatment noted: therapeutic diphenylcyclopropenone sensitization with weekly scalp DPC. TCRdb reanalysed the RACE reads using MiXCR and keeps one entry per CDR3 protein. The sample gives fewer than 200,000 distinct CDR3 sequences, 25% to 30% of which show up once; less than 3.5% is in the top ten. Sequences were derived from whole blood, sampled in connection with sensitization to the hapten diphenylcyclopropenone (DPC). Receptors were obtained from a woman under 40 with alopecia areata. Some clones in this sample may be carry-over from other donors' samples.

This clonotype was recorded a few times. The V and J genes are TRBV24-1 and TRBJ1-2; D remains unclear. V was clipped by 0 bases and J by 8 bases, with 6 bases between them. The germline gives CDR1 KGHDR, CDR2 SFDVKD. This CDR3 has 12 residues. The CDR3 DNA follows: TGTGCCACCAGTGATTTGCACGACGGCTACACCTTC. Residues: CATSDLHDGYTF.

This clonotype turned up a few times. V and J are TRBV6-2 or TRBV6-3 and TRBJ2-1; the match to TRBD2 covers 7 bases. The CDR3 loop spans 14 amino acids. Germline CDR1 reads MNHEY; CDR2 reads SVGEGT. J was trimmed by 7 bases and V by 6 bases; bases with no gene match: 9. The CDR3 DNA reads TGTGCCAGCAGCCCCGGGGGGAGCCTGAATGAGCAGTTCTTC. This codes for CASSPGGSLNEQFF.

This clonotype has only a few counts. The rearrangement links TRBV5-1 to TRBJ2-2; perhaps D is TRBD1 or TRBD2 (6 bases each). The CDR3 has 15 amino acids. V gave up 0 bases and J gave up 3 bases, with 9 bases separating them. Germline V gene lookup returns CDR1 SGHRS and CDR2 YFSETQ. The CDR3 DNA follows: TGCGCCAGCAGCTTGGACGGGGGCGACACCGGGGAGCTGTTTTTT. Protein sequence: CASSLDGGDTGELFF.

This clonotype was recorded at least ten times. The chain recombines TRBV29-1 with TRBJ1-3; D is undetermined. Germline loops: CDR1 SQVTM, CDR2 ANQGSEA. The CDR3 covers 12 residues. Between the trimmed V and J ends, which lost 4 bases and 0 bases, there was a span of 4 bases. This chain's CDR3 is CSVGASGNTIYF. Here the CDR3 DNA reads TGCAGCGTTGGCGCCTCTGGAAACACCATATATTTT.

This clonotype has only a few counts. This chain links TRBV7-2 with TRBJ1-6; TRBD1 matches at 7 bases. The CDR3 extends over 16 amino acids. The ends lost 5 bases at V and 10 bases at J; junction bases unmatched: 14. Germline V lookup: CDR1 SGHTA, CDR2 FQGNSA. CDR3 sequence: CASSPFPGQSNSPLHF. CDR3 bases: TGTGCCAGCAGCCCTTTTCCGGGACAGTCTAACTCACCCCTCCACTTT.

The chain recombines TRBV5-4 with TRBJ2-5; perhaps TRBD1 as D (6 bases). Germline V lookup: CDR1 SGHNT, CDR2 YYREEE (reference sequence). The CDR3 covers 16 residues. V was shortened by 0 bases and J by 3 bases, with 15 bases between the two germline ends. The CDR3, as DNA: TGTGCCAGCAGCTTGGTAGGACAGACAGGAGAAGAGACCCAGTACTTC. Translating it yields CASSLVGQTGEETQYF.

The chain uses TRBV29-1 and TRBJ2-7; D might be TRBD2 (5 bases). V shed 5 bases and J shed 0 bases, with 11 bases lying between them. Germline V gene sequence: CDR1 SQVTM, CDR2 ANQGSEA. This CDR3 spans 13 amino acids. The CDR3 loop reads CSVSSGFSYEQYF. CDR3 bases: TGCAGCGTTTCTTCGGGATTCTCCTACGAGCAGTACTTC.

Only a few counts were recorded for this clonotype. The chain uses TRBV10-2 and TRBJ2-1; TRBD2 matches 9 bases. The V segment lost 10 bases and the J segment 6 bases; nucleotides outside the gene matches: 13. This CDR3 comprises 15 residues. In germline, CDR1 is WSHSY, CDR2 SAAADI. In nucleotides, the CDR3 is TGCGCCACTATATCCAAGACTAGCGGAGCCAATGAGCAGTTCTTC. Translated, it gives CATISKTSGANEQFF.